These 30 T cell receptor beta chains were all obtained from the same sample, sequenced in a study of response to subunit inactivated influenza vaccine. TCRdb passed the RT-PCR reads through MiXCR, listing each CDR3 protein once. The data hold 700,000 to 900,000 distinct CDR3 sequences, with less than 25% observed a single time. The material sequenced was PBMCs from blood, taken more than 4 days after vaccination. Receptors originate from a man aged 50 to 59 who received an inactivated influenza vaccine.

This clonotype has a handful of counts. In nucleotides, the CDR3 is TGTGCCAGCAGTTTCTTAGGGACTAGCGGGAGTCGGGATCTTCAGTACTTC. Amino acid sequence: CASSFLGTSGSRDLQYF. The chain has TRBV12-3 or TRBV12-4 and TRBJ2-4; 14 bases line up with TRBD2. The ends lost 3 bases at V and 11 bases at J; junction bases unmatched: 12. This CDR3 region has 17 residues.

This clonotype has only a few counts. The chain has TRBV20-1 and TRBJ2-1, with 8 bases matching TRBD2. V shed 1 base and J 6 bases; nucleotides not matched to a gene: 8. Germline CDR1 DFQATT, CDR2 SNEGSKA (reference sequence). The CDR3 runs 15 residues. DNA of the CDR3: TGCAGTGCTAGAGTAAGCGGGAGAGGGGGCAATGAGCAGTTCTTC. Its translation: CSARVSGRGGNEQFF.

This clonotype has a count of ten or more. This chain joins TRBV20-1 and TRBJ2-1; TRBD2 agrees at 12 bases. Germline V CDR1 and CDR2: DFQATT, SNEGSKA (reference sequence). V lost 3 bases, J lost 8 bases, and 11 bases stayed unmatched. The CDR3 consists of 16 residues. For the CDR3, the DNA is TGCAGTGCTAGTCAGACGACTAGCGGGAGAGGCGATGAGCAGTTCTTC. It specifies CSASQTTSGRGDEQFF.

The chain joins TRBV9 to TRBJ2-5; the match to TRBD2 covers 10 bases. Trimming at V came to 3 bases and at J to 5 bases, leaving 10 bases not matched to a gene. Germline values: CDR1 SGDLS, CDR2 YYNGEE. The CDR3 spans 16 residues. As DNA, the CDR3 is TGTGCCAGCAGCGGTCCTAGCGGGAGAAGCGGGGAGACCCAGTACTTC. This sequence encodes CASSGPSGRSGETQYF.

The rearrangement uses TRBV5-6 and TRBJ1-6; no clear D gene. From germline, CDR1 is SGHDT and CDR2 YYEEEE. Between the trimmed V and J ends, which lost 4 bases and 8 bases, there was a span of 13 bases. The CDR3 is made up of 14 amino acids. The chain's CDR3 is CASSRTDRYSPLHF. DNA of the CDR3: TGTGCCAGCAGCCGGACGGATAGGTATTCACCCCTCCACTTT.

This clonotype was picked up a small number of times. The chain links TRBV20-1 to TRBJ1-2; 11 bases fit TRBD1. Germline loops: CDR1 DFQATT, CDR2 SNEGSKA (reference sequence). J lost 4 bases, V lost 5 bases, and 3 bases had no gene match. The CDR3 spans 13 residues. The CDR3 DNA reads TGCAGTGCTTGGACAGGGGGCATCTATGGCTACACCTTC. Translating gives CSAWTGGIYGYTF.

This rearrangement joins TRBV7-2 to TRBJ2-7; unclear D gene. Trimming removed 5 bases from V and 7 bases from J, with 24 bases in between. CDR1 SGHTA and CDR2 FQGNSA come from the germline V gene. The CDR3 totals 16 residues. CDR3 sequence (DNA): TGTGCCAGCAGCCGAATGAAAATTGGCGGAGCGCGTGAGCAGTACTTC. The encoded protein is CASSRMKIGGAREQYF. The whole variable domain, filled in from reference TRBV7-2 and TRBJ2-7, reads GAGVSQSPSNKVTEKGKDVELRCDPISGHTALYWYRQSLGQGLEFLIYFQGNSAPDKSGLPSDRFSAERTGGSVSTLTIQRTQQEDSAVYLCASSRMKIGGAREQYFGPGTRLTVT.

The sample holds a few counts of this clonotype. The V call is TRBV5-1, the J call TRBJ1-1; 7 nucleotides line up with TRBD1. CDR3 length: 14 residues. CDR1 is SGHRS and CDR2 is YFSETQ in the germline V gene. V was clipped by 4 bases and J by 0 bases; unmatched bases: 3. CDR3: CASSNRGMNTEAFF. The CDR3 DNA sequence: TGCGCCAGCAGCAACAGGGGAATGAACACTGAAGCTTTCTTT.

This chain joins TRBV7-6 and TRBJ2-5; no firm D call. Germline values: CDR1 SGHVS, CDR2 FNYEAQ. This CDR3 has 15 residues. V was pared by 1 base and J by 2 bases, with 11 bases between. The CDR3 here is CASSLDPIIQETQYF. For the CDR3, the DNA is TGTGCCAGCAGCTTAGATCCGATTATTCAAGAGACCCAGTACTTC.

This clonotype was recorded a few times. The chain is built from TRBV12-3 or TRBV12-4 and TRBJ1-2, with D perhaps TRBD1 (6 bases). The CDR3 has 13 amino acids. Trimming left V 10 bases short and J 4 bases short, with 16 bases between. CDR3 nucleotides: TGTGCCATCCTGACAGGCGCAGCCTATGGCTACACCTTC. As protein: CAILTGAAYGYTF.

The chain employs TRBV6-1 and TRBJ2-1; D assignment may be TRBD1 or TRBD2 (6 bases each). Germline V gives CDR1 MNHNS, CDR2 SASEGT. This CDR3 has 14 residues. The V and J ends lost 3 bases and 6 bases respectively, with 12 bases between them. In nucleotides, the CDR3 is TGTGCCAGCAGTGAGGTAGGAGGGGGCAATGAGCAGTTCTTC. Its protein is CASSEVGGGNEQFF.

This clonotype showed up just a few times. The gene calls are TRBV4-3 and TRBJ2-3, with D perhaps matching TRBD2 (5 bases). CDR3 size: 16 residues. Germline assignment: CDR1 LGHNA and CDR2 YSLEER. The V and J ends lost 4 bases and 0 bases respectively, with 14 bases between them. This CDR3 reads CASSPRWESSTDTQYF. The CDR3 DNA is TGCGCCAGCAGCCCCCGGTGGGAGAGTAGCACAGATACGCAGTATTTT.

The J gene is TRBJ2-4, the V gene TRBV20-1; 11 nucleotides align to TRBD2. Germline V gene data show CDR1 as DFQATT and CDR2 as SNEGSKA (reference sequence). V lost 4 bases and J lost 5; bases outside the gene matches: 10. This CDR3 has 16 residues. The CDR3 sequence: CSATTSGSNYQNIQYF. For the CDR3, the DNA is TGCAGTGCTACAACTAGCGGGAGTAACTATCAAAACATTCAGTACTTC.

The chain carries TRBV20-1 and TRBJ2-5, with 8 nucleotides matching TRBD1. CDR1 is DFQATT and CDR2 is SNEGSKA in the germline V gene (reference sequence). Trimming at V came to 1 base and at J to 4 bases, leaving 11 bases not matched to a gene. CDR3 length: 16 residues. CDR3 residues: CSARGGADRGRETQYF. The CDR3 DNA reads as TGCAGTGCTAGAGGAGGGGCAGACAGGGGAAGAGAGACCCAGTACTTC.

This clonotype was detected a few times. V and J are TRBV24-1 and TRBJ2-5; 9 bases fit TRBD2. Germline V gene sequence: CDR1 KGHDR, CDR2 SFDVKD. This CDR3 spans 16 amino acids. V shed 1 base and J 2 bases; nucleotides not matched to a gene: 4. CDR3: CATSDFELAGQETQYF. The CDR3 DNA reads as TGTGCCACCAGTGATTTTGAGCTAGCGGGACAAGAGACCCAGTACTTC.

The chain recombines TRBV7-9 with TRBJ2-5, with 10 bases matching TRBD1. Germline lookup yields CDR1 SEHNR and CDR2 FQNEAQ (reference sequence). This CDR3 has 16 amino acids. Trimming took 2 bases from V and 0 from J; bases not matched to a gene: 3. The CDR3 coding sequence is TGTGCCAGCAGCTTAACCGGGACAGGGGACCAAGAGACCCAGTACTTC. The encoded protein is CASSLTGTGDQETQYF. Based on the CDR3 plus reference TRBV7-9 and TRBJ2-5, the full variable domain is DTGVSQNPRHKITKRGQNVTFRCDPISEHNRLYWYRQTLGQGPEFLTYFQNEAQLEKSRLLSDRFSAERPKGSFSTLEIQRTEQGDSAMYLCASSLTGTGDQETQYFGPGTRLLVL.

This clonotype has at least ten counts. The V gene is TRBV12-3 or TRBV12-4, the J gene TRBJ2-2; D is possibly TRBD1 or TRBD2 (5 bases each). CDR3 size: 15 residues. V dropped 5 bases and J dropped 2 bases, with 12 bases sitting between them. CDR3 nucleotide sequence: TGTGCCAGCAGTCACCGGGGCAGCAACACCGGGGAGCTGTTTTTT. Protein sequence: CASSHRGSNTGELFF.

This clonotype came up a few times. The chain recombines TRBV7-8 with TRBJ2-1; D is undetermined. The germline V and J ends were trimmed by 5 bases and 10 bases, with 18 bases remaining between them. Germline CDR1 and CDR2: SGHVS and FQNEAQ. The CDR3 has 14 residues. The CDR3 nucleotides read TGTGCCAGCAGCCCCCCCCCGAATTGGAGCGAGCAGTTCTTC. Encoded protein: CASSPPPNWSEQFF.

This chain joins TRBV20-1 and TRBJ2-7; D gene ambiguous. Germline assignment: CDR1 DFQATT and CDR2 SNEGSKA (reference sequence). The CDR3 contains 12 residues. Deletions cut 3 bases from V and 2 bases from J, with 8 bases between. The CDR3 is CSASNPAYEQYF. CDR3 in DNA: TGCAGTGCTAGTAACCCGGCCTACGAGCAGTACTTC.

This clonotype was detected only a few times. V and J are TRBV5-1 and TRBJ1-6; weak D call: TRBD1 (5 bases). Trimming removed 7 bases from V and 0 bases from J, with 23 bases in between. This CDR3 comprises 19 residues. Germline-derived CDR1 and CDR2 are SGHRS and YFSETQ. In DNA, the CDR3 is TGCGCCAGCCGTGGGATTACCGGGACCGCGAGCTCCTATAATTCACCCCTCCACTTT. This codes for CASRGITGTASSYNSPLHF.

This clonotype appeared a few times. V is TRBV20-1 and J is TRBJ2-7; TRBD1 is a possible D gene (5 bases). Trimming pared 0 bases from V and 3 bases from J, leaving 15 bases between. This CDR3 comprises 15 residues. The germline V gene encodes CDR1 DFQATT and CDR2 SNEGSKA (reference sequence). The CDR3 nucleotides read TGCAGTGCTAGAGATCTGGCCAGGGCGGTCTACGAGCAGTACTTC. The encoded protein is CSARDLARAVYEQYF.

Ten or more counts support this clonotype. An end of the junction does not agree with germline; a read error may underlie this. The chain recombines TRBV7-2 with TRBJ2-7; D may be TRBD2 (5 bases). The CDR3 contains 12 residues. Germline V gene sequence: CDR1 SGHTA, CDR2 FQGNSA. CDR3 residues: CASSLALASPTF. CDR3 in DNA: TGTGCCAGCAGCTTAGCGCTAGCCTCCCCTACTTTC.

This clonotype was seen only a few times. This chain joins TRBV7-9 and TRBJ2-3; D unclear. V was trimmed by 1 base and J by 1 base, leaving 12 bases between them. Germline CDR1 SEHNR, CDR2 FQNEAQ (reference sequence). There are 16 residues in the CDR3. The CDR3 sequence is CASSLVAPDRTDTQYF. The CDR3 DNA sequence: TGTGCCAGCAGCTTAGTGGCGCCGGACCGCACAGATACGCAGTATTTT.

The CDR3 spells CASSSGLSTYEQYF. For the CDR3, the DNA is TGTGCCAGCAGCTCGGGACTCTCAACCTACGAGCAGTACTTC. V is TRBV7-9 and J is TRBJ2-7; TRBD2 might be the D (6 bases). V gave up 4 bases and J gave up 2 bases, with 12 bases separating them. The CDR3 is 14 amino acids. Germline V gene data show CDR1 as SEHNR and CDR2 as FQNEAQ (reference sequence).

This chain connects TRBV4-2 to TRBJ1-2, with 8 bases lining up with TRBD1. Trimming took 1 base from V and 4 from J; bases not matched to a gene: 8. This CDR3 is 16 amino acids long. Per the germline V gene, CDR1 is LGHNA and CDR2 is YNFKEQ. DNA of the CDR3: TGTGCCAGCAGCCAAGCCACCGGACAGGGTTTCTATGGCTACACCTTC. Its protein product is CASSQATGQGFYGYTF.

This chain uses TRBV4-2 with TRBJ2-5, with a tentative D call TRBD1 (5 bases). V gave up 0 bases and J gave up 2 bases, with 7 bases separating them. CDR3 size: 14 residues. Germline CDR1 is LGHNA and CDR2 is YNFKEQ. CDR3 protein: CASSQEAGQETQYF. As DNA, the CDR3 is TGTGCCAGCAGCCAAGAGGCAGGGCAAGAGACCCAGTACTTC.

This clonotype was seen a few times. The V gene is TRBV10-3, the J gene TRBJ2-3; possible D gene TRBD2, 5 bases. This CDR3 is 16 amino acids long. V lost 0 bases and J lost 7, with 17 bases in between. Germline CDR1 ENHRY, CDR2 SYGVKD. CDR3 bases: TGTGCCATCAGTGAGTCGTCTTCGGGAAGCATGAATACGCAGTATTTT. Its translation is CAISESSSGSMNTQYF.

This clonotype was found a few times. V and J are TRBV5-1 and TRBJ1-1, with TRBD1 as a possible D gene (6 bases). The CDR3 runs to 15 residues. Between the trimmed V and J ends, which lost 4 bases and 3 bases, there was a span of 16 bases. Germline V gene sequence: CDR1 SGHRS, CDR2 YFSETQ. The CDR3 spells CASSTSSGQYTEAFF. The CDR3 DNA sequence: TGCGCCAGCAGCACCAGTTCGGGACAATACACTGAAGCTTTCTTT.

This clonotype came up a few times. As DNA, the CDR3 is TGCAGTGCGAAGGGACTCCTAGCCGTCAATGAGCAGTTCTTC. The encoded protein is CSAKGLLAVNEQFF. This rearrangement joins TRBV20-1 to TRBJ2-1, with D perhaps matching TRBD2 (6 bases). The length of the CDR3 is 14 residues. Trimming removed 6 bases from V and 6 bases from J, with 18 bases in between. The V gene's germline CDR1 is DFQATT and CDR2 SNEGSKA (reference sequence).

In its sample, this clonotype was seen a few times. V usage is TRBV18 and J usage is TRBJ2-7; TRBD2 matches at 9 bases. The germline V gene encodes CDR1 KGHSH and CDR2 LQKENI. With 2 bases clipped from V and 2 bases from J, the junction kept 10 bases outside the gene matches. This CDR3 has 17 residues. CDR3: CASSPGRILAGAYEQYF. CDR3 in DNA: TGTGCCAGCTCACCAGGTCGGATTTTAGCGGGAGCCTACGAGCAGTACTTC.